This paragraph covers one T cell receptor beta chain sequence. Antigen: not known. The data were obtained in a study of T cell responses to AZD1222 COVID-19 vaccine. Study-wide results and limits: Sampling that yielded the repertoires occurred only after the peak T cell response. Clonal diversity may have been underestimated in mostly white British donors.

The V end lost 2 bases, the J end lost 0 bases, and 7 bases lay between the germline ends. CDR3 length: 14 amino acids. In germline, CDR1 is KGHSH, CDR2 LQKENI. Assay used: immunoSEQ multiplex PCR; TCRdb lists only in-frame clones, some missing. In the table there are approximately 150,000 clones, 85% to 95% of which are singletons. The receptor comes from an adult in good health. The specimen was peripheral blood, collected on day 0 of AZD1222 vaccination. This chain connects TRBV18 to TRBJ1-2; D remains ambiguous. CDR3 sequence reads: CASSPDTPNYGYTF. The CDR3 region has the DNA TGTGCCAGCTCACCAGACACCCCTAACTATGGCTACACCTTC.